A selection of T cell receptor beta chains follows, all from one sample in a study of tumor-infiltrating lymphocytes in primary liver carcinoma. TCRdb recomputed calls from the multiplex PCR reads with MiXCR, one row per CDR3 protein. The table records approximately 320,000 distinct CDR3 sequences, nearly 60% of them present only once. The sequenced sample consisted of peripheral blood. The source of these receptors is a woman aged 25 to 39 with primary liver carcinoma and hepatitis B virus infection. Both conserved end residues are part of each CDR3. The D gene is left open where the match is weak. Clone size is stated in some rows and not others, as once, few, many or a class when expanded.

J	V	size	D	CDR3	DNA
TRBJ2-6	TRBV6-5	.	.	CASNYSQGAGANVLTF	TGTGCCAGCAATTACTCCCAGGGAGCTGGGGCCAACGTCCTGACTTTC
TRBJ2-1	TRBV4-2	.	TRBD2	CVNSQVTSGSNEQFF	TGTGTCAACAGCCAAGTAACTAGCGGGAGTAATGAGCAGTTCTTC
TRBJ1-2	TRBV6-2/TRBV6-3	.	.	CASSYSTETPWGYTF	TGTGCCAGCAGTTACTCGACAGAGACTCCGTGGGGCTACACCTTC
TRBJ2-1	TRBV12-3/TRBV12-4	many	.	CASSSWTGGNEQFF	TGTGCCAGCAGTTCCTGGACTGGGGGCAATGAGCAGTTCTTC
TRBJ2-1	TRBV4-2	few	TRBD2	CASSQDSGSSYNEQFF	TGTGCCAGCAGCCAAGATAGCGGGAGCTCCTACAATGAGCAGTTCTTC
TRBJ2-7	TRBV28	.	.	CASSSIGRHEQYF	TGTGCCAGCAGCTCGATTGGGAGGCACGAGCAGTACTTC
TRBJ1-1	TRBV12-3/TRBV12-4	.	.	CASIVGPNTEAFF	TGTGCCAGCATTGTTGGACCAAACACTGAAGCTTTCTTT
TRBJ1-5	TRBV7-9	few	.	CASSSNREVIHQPQHF	TGTGCCAGCAGCTCAAACAGGGAGGTGATCCATCAGCCCCAGCATTTT
TRBJ2-7	TRBV12-3/TRBV12-4	few	TRBD2	CASSLVPELAGSEQYF	TGTGCCAGCAGTTTAGTACCCGAGCTAGCGGGATCCGAGCAGTACTTC
TRBJ1-1	TRBV6-5	.	.	CASSSNMNTEAFF	TGTGCCAGCAGTTCCAACATGAACACTGAAGCTTTCTTT
TRBJ2-1	TRBV11-2	.	.	CASSFRWGQNKQSF	TGTGCCAGCAGCTTCCGTTGGGGGCAGAATAAGCAGTCCTTC
TRBJ2-1	TRBV29-1	many	.	CSVEDWVSSSYNEQFF	TGCAGCGTTGAAGATTGGGTTTCAAGCTCCTACAATGAGCAGTTCTTC
TRBJ2-2	TRBV28	.	TRBD2	CASSDSGSITWELFF	TGTGCCAGCAGTGATAGCGGGAGTATCACCTGGGAGCTGTTTTTT
TRBJ1-2	TRBV11-3	many	.	CASSYTSGAALTGYTF	TGTGCCAGCAGCTACACGTCGGGGGCCGCCCTTACCGGCTACACCTTC
TRBJ2-2	TRBV6-6	.	.	CASSYSRRQSGGGEPFF	TGTGCCAGCAGTTACTCGCGCCGGCAGTCAGGTGGCGGGGAGCCGTTTTTT
TRBJ2-7	TRBV7-9	once	.	CASMGGRETEQYF	TGTGCCAGCATGGGGGGCAGGGAGACCGAGCAGTACTTC
TRBJ2-7	TRBV7-9	few	.	CASSLAQTPEQYF	TGTGCCAGCAGCTTAGCCCAAACCCCCGAGCAGTACTTC
TRBJ1-1	TRBV6-2/TRBV6-3	few	TRBD1	CASSPWGTGGTEAFF	TGTGCCAGCAGTCCGTGGGGGACAGGGGGGACTGAAGCTTTCTTT
TRBJ1-1	TRBV12-3/TRBV12-4	.	.	CANSLPSYSWNTGAFF	TGTGCCAACAGTTTGCCAAGTTACTCATGGAACACTGGAGCTTTCTTT
TRBJ2-1	TRBV6-5	many	TRBD2	CASSYSTAGAGNEQFF	TGTGCCAGCAGTTACTCGACAGCGGGAGCGGGCAATGAGCAGTTCTTC
TRBJ2-7	TRBV4-1	few	.	CASSQNPVGLYEQYF	TGCGCCAGCAGCCAAAATCCTGTTGGGCTCTACGAGCAGTACTTC
TRBJ1-1	TRBV4-1	once	.	CASSQDPANTEVFF	TGCGCCAGCAGCCAAGATCCTGCGAACACTGAAGTTTTCTTT
TRBJ2-7	TRBV11-2	.	.	CASSLYAGPYGQYF	TGTGCCAGCAGCTTATACGCGGGACCCTACGGGCAGTACTTC
TRBJ1-1	TRBV6-2/TRBV6-3	many	.	CASSYLRATEAFF	TGTGCCAGCAGTTACCTCCGGGCTACTGAAGCTTTCTTT
TRBJ2-7	TRBV5-1	.	TRBD2	CASSARIAGAYEQYF	TGCGCCAGCAGCGCCCGAATAGCGGGAGCCTACGAGCAGTACTTC
TRBJ2-6	TRBV12-3/TRBV12-4	few	.	CASTYSLGAAASGANVLTF	TGTGCCAGCACCTATTCACTGGGAGCGGCAGCTTCTGGGGCCAACGTCCTGACTTTC
TRBJ2-7	TRBV29-1	.	.	CGVEPGPSYEQYF	TGCGGCGTTGAGCCAGGACCCTCCTACGAGCAGTACTTC
TRBJ2-7	TRBV10-2	.	TRBD2	CASRVSSGTEGEQYF	TGCGCCAGCAGGGTTTCTAGCGGGACGGAGGGCGAGCAGTACTTC
TRBJ1-1	TRBV12-3/TRBV12-4	.	.	CVSSFGVQGSDTEAFF	TGTGTCAGCAGTTTCGGGGTGCAGGGATCTGACACTGAGGCTTTCTTT
TRBJ2-2	TRBV12-3/TRBV12-4	.	TRBD2	CASSPREAPSIGELFF	TGTGCCAGCAGTCCGCGGGAGGCCCCGAGCATCGGGGAGCTGTTTTTT
TRBJ2-7	TRBV11-3	many	.	CASSLGNSPLYEQYF	TGTGCCAGCAGCTTAGGGAACTCACCTCTTTACGAGCAGTACTTC
TRBJ2-3	TRBV6-2/TRBV6-3	few	TRBD2	CASSYLREASTDTQYF	TGTGCCAGCAGTTACTTGCGGGAGGCTAGCACAGATACGCAGTATTTT
TRBJ2-7	TRBV11-2	few	TRBD1	CVSSSGWGQVTYEQYF	TGTGTCAGCAGCTCCGGATGGGGACAGGTGACCTACGAGCAGTACTTC
TRBJ2-4	TRBV12-3/TRBV12-4	few	TRBD2	CASSPGLAGGLAKNIQYF	TGTGCCAGCAGTCCGGGACTAGCGGGAGGGCTAGCCAAAAACATTCAGTACTTC
TRBJ2-1	TRBV7-8	.	.	CASSFGPNNEQFF	TGTGCCAGCAGCTTTGGACCCAACAATGAGCAGTTCTTC
TRBJ1-1	TRBV5-6	.	.	CASSGHPNTETFF	TGTGCCAGCAGTGGACACCCGAACACTGAAACTTTCTTT